These 25 T cell receptor beta chains share one sample of origin, sequenced in a study of cytomegalovirus exposure and HLA in healthy donors. The table came from immunoSEQ multiplex PCR; TCRdb's copy has only in-frame clones and leaves some out. The sample lists about 150,000 clones, just over 90% occurring once. The sample comprised PBMCs. Every receptor here comes from a young man in good health and CMV-seronegative.

The CDR3: CASSRQGRAEAFF. Here the CDR3 DNA reads TGTGCCAGCAGCCGACAGGGACGGGCTGAAGCTTTCTTT. The V gene is TRBV5-4, the J gene TRBJ1-1; TRBD1 matches 7 bases. The CDR3 is 13 residues long. V shed 4 bases and J 6 bases; nucleotides not matched to a gene: 6. Germline CDR1 is SGHNT and CDR2 is YYREEE (reference sequence).

The V call is TRBV18, the J call TRBJ2-5, with 7 nucleotides matching TRBD1. The CDR3 loop spans 16 amino acids. The ends lost 6 bases at V and 4 bases at J; junction bases unmatched: 14. CDR1 KGHSH and CDR2 LQKENI come from the germline V gene. CDR3 sequence reads: CASSLLSRTGAETQYF. The CDR3 DNA reads as TGTGCCAGCTCCCTACTAAGCAGGACAGGCGCAGAGACCCAGTACTTC.

CDR3 protein: CASSNSLAGGPSETQYF. CDR3 DNA sequence: TGTGCCAGTAGTAACTCACTAGCGGGGGGGCCGAGCGAGACCCAGTACTTC. The chain is built from TRBV19 and TRBJ2-5; 13 nucleotides match TRBD2. Germline assignment: CDR1 LNHDA and CDR2 SQIVND (reference sequence). The trim removed 4 bases at V and 5 bases at J, leaving 10 bases unmatched. This CDR3 has 17 residues.

The chain employs TRBV5-1 and TRBJ1-3; D possibly corresponds to TRBD1 (6 bases). The CDR3 has 18 amino acids. Looked up from germline, CDR1 is SGHRS and CDR2 is YFSETQ. Trimming took off 0 bases at V and 0 bases at J, with 16 bases between the two ends. This CDR3 is CASSLDGSGRGSGNTIYF. The CDR3, as DNA: TGCGCCAGCAGCTTGGATGGTAGTGGCAGGGGCTCTGGAAACACCATATATTTT.

A single count supports this clone. The J gene is TRBJ2-4, the V gene TRBV19; weak D call: TRBD1 (5 bases). The V and J ends lost 1 base and 9 bases respectively, with 13 bases between them. From germline, CDR1 is LNHDA and CDR2 SQIVND (reference sequence). This CDR3 has 14 amino acids. The CDR3 here is CASSIGQGVGIQYF. DNA for the CDR3: TGTGCCAGTAGTATAGGCCAGGGTGTCGGCATTCAGTACTTC.

The V call is TRBV5-8, the J call TRBJ1-5; TRBD1 aligns across 7 bases. The ends lost 4 bases at V and 4 bases at J; junction bases unmatched: 2. CDR1 SGHTS and CDR2 YDEGEE come from the germline V gene. The CDR3 spans 13 residues. The CDR3 nucleotides are TGTGCCAGCAGCCGACAGGGAAATCAGCCCCAGCATTTT. Protein product: CASSRQGNQPQHF. Complete variable domain (other parts from reference TRBV5-8 and TRBJ1-5): EAGVTQSPTHLIKTRGQQATLRCSPISGHTSVYWYQQALGLGLQFLLWYDEGEERNRGNFPPRFSGRQFPNYSSELNVNALELEDSALYLCASSRQGNQPQHFGDGTRLSIL.

The chain uses TRBV14 and TRBJ2-7; D ambiguous. Germline-derived CDR1 and CDR2 are SGHDN and FVKESK. Trimming shortened V by 1 base and J by 2 bases, and 12 bases separated the two germline ends. The CDR3 spans 15 residues. CDR3 sequence: CASSQGSTSAYEQYF. In DNA, the CDR3 is TGTGCCAGCAGCCAAGGTTCAACGTCAGCCTACGAGCAGTACTTC.

V is TRBV19 and J is TRBJ2-7; D is perhaps TRBD2 (6 bases). Per the germline V gene, CDR1 is LNHDA and CDR2 is SQIVND (reference sequence). CDR3 length: 16 residues. V was clipped by 2 bases and J by 2 bases, with 16 bases between them. The CDR3 DNA is TGTGCCAGTAGTATAAGGGGAGGCCCGCCCCCCTACGAGCAGTACTTC. This codes for CASSIRGGPPPYEQYF. Based on the CDR3 plus reference TRBV19 and TRBJ2-7, the full variable domain is DGGITQSPKYLFRKEGQNVTLSCEQNLNHDAMYWYRQDPGQGLRLIYYSQIVNDFQKGDIAEGYSVSREKKESFPLTVTSAQKNPTAFYLCASSIRGGPPPYEQYFGPGTRLTVT.

This clone was seen only once. The chain employs TRBV7-9 and TRBJ1-5; D is perhaps TRBD1 (5 bases). Trimming stripped 4 bases from V and 7 bases from J, with 14 bases between. This CDR3 has 14 residues. CDR1 is SEHNR and CDR2 is FQNEAQ in the germline V gene (reference sequence). CDR3 sequence reads: CASSSTVAGQPQHF. The CDR3 nucleotides read TGTGCCAGCAGCTCGACAGTGGCGGGGCAGCCCCAGCATTTT. Using reference TRBV7-9 and TRBJ1-5 for the parts outside the CDR3, the full variable domain is DTGVSQNPRHKITKRGQNVTFRCDPISEHNRLYWYRQTLGQGPEFLTYFQNEAQLEKSRLLSDRFSAERPKGSFSTLEIQRTEQGDSAMYLCASSSTVAGQPQHFGDGTRLSIL.

J is TRBJ2-7 and V is TRBV6-1; 9 bases match TRBD1. V shed 3 bases and J 11 bases; nucleotides not matched to a gene: 8. Per the germline V gene, CDR1 is MNHNS and CDR2 is SASEGT. This CDR3 comprises 13 residues. This chain's CDR3 is CASSDAGWDREYV. The CDR3, as DNA: TGTGCCAGCAGTGATGCTGGTTGGGACAGGGAGTACGTC.

The chain employs TRBV5-6 and TRBJ1-1, with a tentative D call TRBD1 (5 bases). Germline loops: CDR1 SGHDT, CDR2 YYEEEE. With 4 bases removed from V and 1 base from J, the gap between germline ends came to 14 bases. There are 15 residues in the CDR3. In DNA form, the CDR3 reads TGTGCCAGCAGCCTTCCGACAGAGTCGAACACTGAAGCTTTCTTT. The encoded protein is CASSLPTESNTEAFF.

V gene TRBV21-1 combines with J gene TRBJ2-2; the table gives TRBD1 as D, unverified against the DNA. TRBV21-1 is labeled a pseudogene. The CDR3 covers 16 residues. The CDR3 spells CASSKVSDRGDGELFF. The CDR3 DNA sequence: TGTGCCAGCAGCAAAGTCTCCGACAGGGGAGACGGGGAGCTGTTTTTT.

V gene TRBV5-4 combines with J gene TRBJ1-1; 9 bases align to TRBD1. This CDR3 has 14 residues. Looked up from germline, CDR1 is SGHNT and CDR2 is YYREEE (reference sequence). Germline trimming cut 4 bases from V and 2 bases from J; bases unmatched to any gene: 3. The CDR3 DNA sequence: TGTGCCAGCAGCACGGGACAGGGTAACACTGAAGCTTTCTTT. It encodes CASSTGQGNTEAFF.

The chain is built from TRBV7-9 and TRBJ2-5; tentatively, D is TRBD2 (5 bases). The germline V and J ends were trimmed by 4 bases and 1 base, with 10 bases remaining between them. In germline, CDR1 is SEHNR, CDR2 FQNEAQ (reference sequence). This CDR3 has 14 residues. The CDR3 loop reads CASSSRLLQETQYF. In nucleotides, the CDR3 is TGTGCCAGCAGCTCAAGACTACTCCAAGAGACCCAGTACTTC.

V and J are TRBV7-9 and TRBJ1-5; possible D gene TRBD1, 6 bases. From germline, CDR1 is SEHNR and CDR2 FQNEAQ (reference sequence). There are 15 residues in the CDR3. Trimming shortened V by 4 bases and J by 0 bases, and 10 bases separated the two germline ends. The CDR3 DNA is TGTGCCAGCAGCTCGGACAGTTATAGCAATCAGCCCCAGCATTTT. It is translated as CASSSDSYSNQPQHF.

V is TRBV7-9 and J is TRBJ1-5, with D possibly TRBD1 on 5 matching bases. This CDR3 spans 16 amino acids. CDR1 is SEHNR and CDR2 is FQNEAQ in the germline V gene (reference sequence). Trimming removed 0 bases from V and 1 base from J, with 10 bases in between. The CDR3 region is CASSLATGLSNQPQHF. In nucleotides, the CDR3 is TGTGCCAGCAGCTTAGCAACAGGATTAAGCAATCAGCCCCAGCATTTT.

The genes are TRBV5-1 and TRBJ2-1, with a tentative D call TRBD2 (5 bases). Deletions cut 4 bases from V and 0 bases from J, with 14 bases between. Per the germline V gene, CDR1 is SGHRS and CDR2 is YFSETQ. This CDR3 comprises 16 residues. The CDR3 DNA reads as TGCGCCAGCAGCGTGCGAGGTGGGAGCTCCTACAATGAGCAGTTCTTC. This encodes CASSVRGGSSYNEQFF.

V is TRBV11-2 and J is TRBJ2-1, with D possibly matching TRBD2 (6 bases). Trimming stripped 7 bases from V and 0 bases from J, with 19 bases between. The CDR3 totals 17 residues. The germline V gene has CDR1 SGHAT and CDR2 FQNNGV. This CDR3 reads CASNLFPRGTSYNEQFF. The CDR3 DNA is TGTGCCAGCAACCTTTTTCCTCGGGGGACCTCCTACAATGAGCAGTTCTTC.

CDR3 in DNA: TGTGCCAGCAGCTCCAGGGACTATTCCTACGAGCAGTACGTC. It is translated as CASSSRDYSYEQYV. This chain connects TRBV7-8 to TRBJ2-7; TRBD2 matches 7 bases. The V segment lost 4 bases and the J segment 1 base; nucleotides outside the gene matches: 4. CDR3 length equals 14 residues. Germline V gives CDR1 SGHVS, CDR2 FQNEAQ.

There are a few counts of this clone. This chain links TRBV19 with TRBJ1-1, with no clear D. V was shortened by 6 bases and J by 0 bases, with 11 bases between the two germline ends. The CDR3 runs 14 residues. Looked up from germline, CDR1 is LNHDA and CDR2 is SQIVND (reference sequence). CDR3 nucleotide sequence: TGTGCCAGTAGGGCGGAAACCATGAACACTGAAGCTTTCTTT. This codes for CASRAETMNTEAFF.

The chain has TRBV4-3 and TRBJ2-3, with 11 positions matching TRBD2. Germline V gene data show CDR1 as LGHNA and CDR2 as YSLEER. The CDR3 length is 16 residues. Unmatched junction bases numbered 3, after V lost 0 bases and J lost 4 bases. CDR3 amino acids: CASSQETSGRSDTQYF. CDR3 bases: TGCGCCAGCAGCCAAGAAACTAGCGGGAGATCAGATACGCAGTATTTT.

The V call is TRBV9, the J call TRBJ1-1; TRBD1 aligns across 7 bases. This CDR3 has 13 amino acids. The germline V gene encodes CDR1 SGDLS and CDR2 YYNGEE. The V segment lost 0 bases and the J segment 4 bases; nucleotides outside the gene matches: 0. The CDR3 DNA is TGTGCCAGCAGCGTAGGACAGGGCACTGAAGCTTTCTTT. It is translated as CASSVGQGTEAFF.

This rearrangement joins TRBV18 to TRBJ2-3; 9 positions agree with TRBD1. V shed 11 bases and J 0 bases; nucleotides not matched to a gene: 12. The CDR3 spans 16 residues. Germline V gene data show CDR1 as KGHSH and CDR2 as LQKENI. The CDR3 sequence: CAGADRGPTSTDTQYF. Here the CDR3 DNA reads TGTGCCGGCGCGGACAGGGGTCCTACTAGCACAGATACGCAGTATTTT.

The V call is TRBV5-4, the J call TRBJ1-1, with TRBD1 matching over 9 bases. This CDR3 has 18 amino acids. CDR1 SGHNT and CDR2 YYREEE come from the germline V gene (reference sequence). J lost 4 bases, V lost 6 bases, and 19 bases had no gene match. The CDR3 region has the DNA TGTGCCAGCACCCGGGGGGCACAGGGGGCAATGAGGACCACTGAAGCTTTCTTT. It codes for CASTRGAQGAMRTTEAFF.

The chain uses TRBV6-5 and TRBJ1-2, with 9 bases lining up with TRBD1. The CDR3 extends over 15 amino acids. Trimming at V came to 6 bases and at J to 6 bases, leaving 11 bases not matched to a gene. Germline V gives CDR1 MNHEY, CDR2 SVGAGI. The CDR3 here is CASRTAGTGYDGYTF. DNA of the CDR3: TGTGCCAGCAGGACTGCCGGGACAGGGTATGATGGCTACACCTTC.